This T cell receptor beta chain was recorded in a study of tumor-infiltrating lymphocytes in localized non-small cell lung cancer (dated by TCRdb to the early 2020s). In the study overall: The cohort covered several histologies, both smokers and never-smokers, and patients whose samples were collected after neoadjuvant chemotherapy. Alongside flow cytometry, multiplex immunofluorescence, RNA-seq, exome sequencing and proteomics, TCR sequencing was applied to the same patients as one of several integrated assays. A total of 60 or so patients were included in the paired tumor versus uninvolved lung comparison of immunoSEQ T-cell fraction. From each patient came resected tumor tissue plus uninvolved lung tissue from that same patient, and the uninvolved lung tissue was described as non-adjacent to the tumor. The overall ICON cohort comprised under 170 surgical patients with localized non-small cell lung cancer whose tumors were resected. Broad study findings and their caveats: Assay coverage differed among patients according to how much tissue was available, so only a subset of the cohort had TCR sequencing. Tumor T-cell fraction from TCR sequencing was not associated with recurrence-free survival (p = 0.61). Consistent with immunofluorescence CD3 counts, TCRbeta sequencing supported greater T cell infiltration in tumors than in uninvolved lung tissue. Different pieces of the same tissue were used for different assays, so technical variation could not be separated from intratumor heterogeneity. The TCR-derived T-cell fraction showed no difference between the flow cytometry-defined immunotypes IM1 (good prognosis) and IM2 (poor prognosis).

Based on the germline V gene (reference sequence), the CDR1 and CDR2 sequences are SEHNR and FQNEAQ. The germline ends are 9 bases apart after V is trimmed by 0 bases and J by 1 base. From its cysteine to its phenylalanine, the CDR3 spans 15 amino acids. Solely the CDR3 DNA is kept, with 45 bases framed from the first base. The first patient joined ICON in the first half of 2016, and enrollment wrapped up when the last patient was enrolled in the second half of 2018. In a subcohort of around 72 patients, fresh tumor and matched uninvolved tissue were collected for in-depth immune analyses, with TCR sequencing among those analyses. DNA for TCR sequencing was isolated from bulk tissue, and no cell sorting was done. This clone qualifies as medium-sized (0.01 to 0.1%). Its antigen is unknown. No base quality values were provided; no much bigger clone lies one nucleotide off. The T-cell fraction in tumor and uninvolved lung tissue was obtained from TCR sequencing using the immunoSEQ assay. In the authors' own workflow: For survival analysis, patients were divided into high (upper tertile) and low (lower two tertiles) T-cell fraction groups, which were compared by log-rank test. A signed-rank test was used to check for differences in T-cell fraction between paired tumor and uninvolved lung. In its TCRdb copy, this immuneACCESS table keeps in-frame sequences only and misses some clones. Where compared with another copy, unresolved V genes explain less than half of these, and the others have no known cause. The V and J calls and clone size come from that table; D and trimming were worked out from the DNA. The sample table holds about 12,000 clones, of which 80% were seen once. Of the sample, roughly 12% falls within the top ten clones.

What was sequenced was lung tumor tissue. This chain joins TRBV7-9 to TRBJ1-1; TRBD1 is a possible D gene, resting on 5 matching bases. This sequence was found in a human donor with non-small cell lung cancer. CDR3 sequence: CASSLASGQNTEAFF. The nucleotide sequence reads as follows: TGTGCCAGCAGCTTAGCGTCGGGGCAGAACACTGAAGCTTTCTTT.